This T cell receptor beta chain was documented in a study of blood T cell repertoires in COVID-19. Participants reported their clinical history, and cohort assignment relied on those reports. V was trimmed by 2 bases and J by 3 bases, leaving 8 bases between them. Germline-derived CDR1 and CDR2 are SGHRS and YFSETQ. This CDR3 contains 13 residues. Clones were sequenced by immunoSEQ multiplex PCR, and TCRdb holds only the in-frame ones, with some missing. The table has about 280,000 clones, around 84% seen once; the top ten hold roughly 2.6%. Source material: PBMCs or T cells enriched from blood (not recorded which). V is TRBV5-1 and J is TRBJ1-1; D gene uncertain. The TCR sequence derives from a woman between 50 and 59 years old who had recovered from COVID-19. The CDR3 here is CASSLNGDTEAFF. CDR3 DNA: TGCGCCAGCAGCTTAAACGGGGACACTGAAGCTTTCTTT.